Following are 4 T cell receptor beta chains from one sample sequenced in a study of blood T cell repertoires in COVID-19. Method: immunoSEQ multiplex PCR; TCRdb's copy keeps in-frame clones and lacks some. The sample carries some 200,000 clones, roughly 89% recorded once. The specimen sequenced was peripheral blood. Receptors originate from a young woman who had recovered from COVID-19.

V usage is TRBV7-9 and J usage is TRBJ1-1, with no clear D. The CDR3 sequence is 14 residues long. V lost 3 bases and J lost 0, with 8 bases in between. CDR1 is SEHNR and CDR2 is FQNEAQ in the germline V gene (reference sequence). In DNA, the CDR3 is TGTGCCAGCAGCTTCGAACTTGTGAACACTGAAGCTTTCTTT. Protein: CASSFELVNTEAFF.

The V gene is TRBV27, the J gene TRBJ1-6; maybe TRBD1 (5 bases). The germline V gene encodes CDR1 MNHEY and CDR2 SMNVEV (reference sequence). V gave up 0 bases and J gave up 2 bases, with 11 bases separating them. CDR3 length: 17 residues. The CDR3 bases are TGTGCCAGCAGTTTATCGCCGGGGGGAGCCTATAATTCACCCCTCCACTTT. Translating gives CASSLSPGGAYNSPLHF.

V gene TRBV7-2 combines with J gene TRBJ2-2; a weak D match, TRBD2 (5 bases). Germline-derived CDR1 and CDR2 are SGHTA and FQGNSA. The CDR3 is 14 amino acids. Trimming stripped 3 bases from V and 3 bases from J, with 8 bases between. Written as DNA, the CDR3 is TGTGCCAGCAGCTTCGAAGCGGACACCGGGGAGCTGTTTTTT. This encodes CASSFEADTGELFF. Full variable domain (remainder filled in from reference TRBV7-2 and TRBJ2-2): GAGVSQSPSNKVTEKGKDVELRCDPISGHTALYWYRQSLGQGLEFLIYFQGNSAPDKSGLPSDRFSAERTGGSVSTLTIQRTQQEDSAVYLCASSFEADTGELFFGEGSRLTVL.

As for this clone: At one end, the junction sequence differs from germline, possibly due to a read error. V gene TRBV6-5 combines with J gene TRBJ2-7; 10 nucleotides agree with TRBD1. The CDR3 has 15 amino acids. Germline V gene data show CDR1 as MNHEY and CDR2 as SVGAGI. CDR3 in DNA: TGTGCCAGCAGTAACGTTGGACAGGGGGTTTACGGGCAGTACTTC. It encodes CASSNVGQGVYGQYF.